This T cell receptor (beta chain) appears in the sequencing data of a study of cytomegalovirus exposure and HLA in healthy donors. Findings and limits, study-wide: Being productive about 87% or about 30% of the time was typical of most TCR beta V segments in an earlier analysis. TCR association rates varied by HLA locus in a later analysis, with DRB1 highest and HLA-C lowest. Among TCR beta chains, those listed as cytomegalovirus-associated numbered approximately 150.

Healthy bone marrow donors made up the donors. PCR employed 60 Vbeta and 13 Jbeta primers. TCRdb keeps only in-frame clones here, not all; method: immunoSEQ multiplex PCR. The table has about 170,000 clones, approximately 84% seen once; the top ten hold 2.5% to 3%. This CDR3 is built from 14 residues. Germline CDR1 reads SSHAT; CDR2 reads FNYEAQ (reference sequence). This clone was seen just once. What it binds is not known. The sequenced material came from PBMCs. The sequence was collected from a man younger than 40 in good health and CMV-seropositive. The V and J genes are TRBV7-7 and TRBJ2-2, with 10 bases identical to TRBD2. The CDR3 protein is CASASGSGTGELFF. In DNA form, the CDR3 reads TGTGCTAGCGCTAGCGGGAGCGGTACCGGGGAGCTGTTTTTT.